A single sample gave rise to the 23 T cell receptor beta chains below, sequenced in a study of cytomegalovirus exposure and HLA in healthy donors. The PCR used 60 Vbeta and 13 Jbeta primers. Using immunoSEQ multiplex PCR, the repertoire was profiled, and TCRdb retains in-frame clones only, with some absent. The top ten hold about a fifth of the sample, which has about 110,000 clones, roughly 80% seen once. Sequences were obtained from PBMCs. The receptor set was obtained from a man aged 25-45 years in good health and CMV-seropositive.

V and J are TRBV7-8 and TRBJ2-2; the match to TRBD1 covers 8 bases. This CDR3 region has 14 residues. From germline, CDR1 is SGHVS and CDR2 FQNEAQ. The V segment lost 7 bases and the J segment 3 bases; nucleotides outside the gene matches: 4. The CDR3 DNA reads TGTGCCAGCACCCAACAGGGGGACACCGGGGAGCTGTTTTTT. It translates to CASTQQGDTGELFF.

This sequence joins TRBV9 and TRBJ1-2, with D unresolved. V was pared by 4 bases and J by 2 bases, with 15 bases between. The CDR3 totals 15 residues. In germline, CDR1 is SGDLS, CDR2 YYNGEE. CDR3 nucleotide sequence: TGTGCCAGCAGCTCCCGACACGGACTAAACTATGGCTACACCTTC. This gives the protein CASSSRHGLNYGYTF.

The chain recombines TRBV28 with TRBJ1-2; 9 bases agree with TRBD1. The CDR3 is 14 residues long. Losses at the gene ends were 1 base for V and 4 bases for J; bases not matched to a gene: 1. The germline CDR1 and CDR2 sequences are MDHEN and SYDVKM. This CDR3 reads CASSLLTGGYGYTF. DNA of the CDR3: TGTGCCAGCAGTTTATTGACAGGGGGCTATGGCTACACCTTC.

The J gene is TRBJ2-7, the V gene TRBV6-6; no clear D gene. V dropped 4 bases and J dropped 0 bases, with 10 bases sitting between them. Germline assignment: CDR1 MNHNY and CDR2 SVGAGI (reference sequence). The CDR3 contains 14 residues. CDR3 residues: CASSFVPYSYEQYF. CDR3 sequence (DNA): TGTGCCAGCAGTTTCGTCCCGTACTCCTACGAGCAGTACTTC.

V usage is TRBV5-6 and J usage is TRBJ2-3, with 12 bases matching TRBD2. After removal of 0 bases from V and 6 bases from J, the junction contained 5 bases not matched to a gene. CDR3 length equals 16 residues. Germline V CDR1 and CDR2: SGHDT, YYEEEE. The CDR3 spells CASSLGLAGVLDTQYF. The CDR3 DNA reads TGTGCCAGCAGCTTGGGACTAGCGGGAGTCTTGGATACGCAGTATTTT.

The J gene is TRBJ1-3, the V gene TRBV30; D not resolved. Trimming left V 3 bases short and J 2 bases short, with 8 bases between. The CDR3 has 13 amino acids. Germline V gives CDR1 GTSNPN, CDR2 SVGIG (reference sequence). Here the CDR3 reads CAWRFVAGNTIYF. CDR3 bases: TGTGCCTGGAGATTCGTTGCTGGAAACACCATATATTTT.

V is TRBV10-3 and J is TRBJ2-1; D is undetermined. There are 15 residues in the CDR3. Trimming pared 0 bases from V and 0 bases from J, leaving 6 bases between. In germline, CDR1 is ENHRY, CDR2 SYGVKD. In DNA, the CDR3 is TGTGCCATCAGTGAGTCAGTCAGCTCCTACAATGAGCAGTTCTTC. Amino acids: CAISESVSSYNEQFF.

This clone was picked up a small number of times. The chain carries TRBV6-5 and TRBJ2-3, with 8 bases lining up with TRBD2. Germline-derived CDR1 and CDR2 are MNHEY and SVGAGI. The CDR3 consists of 15 residues. With V trimmed by 2 bases and J by 5 bases, 6 bases remained unmatched. The CDR3: CASSYTLAGKDTQYF. The CDR3 DNA reads as TGTGCCAGCAGTTACACCTTAGCGGGAAAAGATACGCAGTATTTT.

The chain couples TRBV19 to TRBJ2-1; 8 nucleotides agree with TRBD2. This CDR3 region has 14 residues. The germline V gene encodes CDR1 LNHDA and CDR2 SQIVND (reference sequence). Trimming removed 4 bases from V and 5 bases from J; junction bases left unmatched: 4. CDR3 sequence reads: CASSKRGINNEQFF. The CDR3 DNA reads as TGTGCCAGTAGTAAGCGGGGGATTAACAATGAGCAGTTCTTC.

The chain links TRBV14 to TRBJ1-2; D unresolved. CDR3 length equals 14 residues. From germline, CDR1 is SGHDN and CDR2 FVKESK. The ends were cut back, 6 bases at V and 0 bases at J, with 11 bases in the middle. CDR3 amino acids: CASSPYLTNYGYTF. The CDR3 bases are TGTGCCAGCAGTCCTTACTTGACTAACTATGGCTACACCTTC.

V gene TRBV6-4 combines with J gene TRBJ1-2; D may be TRBD1 (5 bases). Per the germline V gene, CDR1 is MRHNA and CDR2 is SNTAGT. V lost 5 bases, J lost 0 bases, and 10 bases lay in between. The CDR3 contains 14 residues. CDR3 amino acids: CASSRTGANYGYTF. The CDR3 DNA reads TGTGCCAGCAGTCGTACAGGAGCTAACTATGGCTACACCTTC.

CDR3 bases: TGTGCCAGCAGCCACGGGACAGGGGATCAGTATTCACCCCTCCACTTT. Encoded protein: CASSHGTGDQYSPLHF. The chain couples TRBV4-2 to TRBJ1-6, with 10 bases matching TRBD1. J lost 8 bases, V lost 3 bases, and 7 bases had no gene match. Germline assignment: CDR1 LGHNA and CDR2 YNFKEQ. The CDR3 loop spans 16 amino acids.

V gene TRBV18 combines with J gene TRBJ2-2; TRBD2 matches 14 bases. After removal of 5 bases from V and 3 bases from J, the junction contained 5 bases not matched to a gene. The germline CDR1 and CDR2 sequences are KGHSH and LQKENI. The CDR3 runs 17 residues. The CDR3 DNA reads as TGTGCCAGCTCATCAGGACTAGCGGGAGGATACACCGGGGAGCTGTTTTTT. Its translation: CASSSGLAGGYTGELFF.

The chain has TRBV2 and TRBJ2-7; TRBD1 matches at 7 bases. This CDR3 is 12 amino acids long. Germline V gives CDR1 SNHLY, CDR2 FYNNEI. Unmatched junction bases numbered 5, after V lost 6 bases and J lost 6 bases. The CDR3 bases are TGTGCCAGCAGAAGGGACAGCTTCGAGCAGTACTTC. It is translated as CASRRDSFEQYF. The complete variable domain, with remaining parts taken from reference TRBV2 and TRBJ2-7, reads EPEVTQTPSHQVTQMGQEVILRCVPISNHLYFYWYRQILGQKVEFLVSFYNNEISEKSEIFDDQFSVERPDGSNFTLKIRSTKLEDSAMYFCASRRDSFEQYFGPGTRLTVT.

This chain links TRBV19 with TRBJ1-4; TRBD1 aligns across 10 bases. After removal of 2 bases from V and 6 bases from J, the junction contained 6 bases not matched to a gene. CDR3 length: 16 residues. Germline values: CDR1 LNHDA, CDR2 SQIVND (reference sequence). CDR3: CASSIISGTGDEKLFF. The DNA of the CDR3 is TGTGCCAGTAGTATAATTTCCGGGACAGGGGATGAAAAACTGTTTTTT.

The gene calls are TRBV19 and TRBJ2-5; tentative D call: TRBD2 (5 bases). Trimming removed 3 bases from V and 2 bases from J, with 13 bases in between. Germline assignment: CDR1 LNHDA and CDR2 SQIVND (reference sequence). This CDR3 region has 15 residues. CDR3 loop: CASSINGKEQETQYF. DNA of the CDR3: TGTGCCAGTAGTATCAACGGGAAGGAGCAAGAGACCCAGTACTTC.

V and J are TRBV28 and TRBJ1-5; TRBD1 matches 8 bases. J was trimmed by 2 bases and V by 4 bases; bases with no gene match: 4. CDR1 and CDR2 from the germline V gene are MDHEN and SYDVKM. The CDR3 length is 15 residues. The CDR3 loop is CASSSDRVGNQPQHF. The DNA for the CDR3 is TGTGCCAGCAGTTCGGACAGGGTAGGCAATCAGCCCCAGCATTTT.

The chain combines TRBV7-2 with TRBJ1-1; D uncertain. Germline CDR1 and CDR2: SGHTA and FQGNSA. Trimming stripped 7 bases from V and 3 bases from J, with 6 bases between. This CDR3 has 11 residues. The CDR3 sequence: CASIYYTEAFF. CDR3 coding DNA: TGTGCCAGCATCTACTACACTGAAGCTTTCTTT.

This chain joins TRBV27 and TRBJ1-2; 7 nucleotides line up with TRBD1. CDR3 length: 15 residues. The trim removed 2 bases at V and 0 bases at J, leaving 3 bases unmatched. Germline CDR1 and CDR2: MNHEY and SMNVEV (reference sequence). CDR3 sequence reads: CASSLRGQTNYGYTF. The CDR3 DNA reads TGTGCCAGCAGTTTAAGGGGACAGACTAACTATGGCTACACCTTC.

This sequence joins TRBV2 and TRBJ1-2; the match to TRBD1 covers 9 bases. From germline, CDR1 is SNHLY and CDR2 FYNNEI. The CDR3 sequence is 13 residues long. Trimming took 8 bases from V and 2 from J; bases not matched to a gene: 3. The CDR3 reads CASAGQGNYGYTF. The CDR3, as DNA: TGTGCCAGCGCGGGACAGGGAAACTATGGCTACACCTTC.

The V gene is TRBV19, the J gene TRBJ1-5, with a possible D match to TRBD1 (5 bases). Germline V gene sequence: CDR1 LNHDA, CDR2 SQIVND (reference sequence). V lost 4 bases and J lost 1, with 20 bases in between. The length of the CDR3 is 18 residues. The CDR3 nucleotides read TGTGCCAGTAGTAACGTCAGGTTACTGGGGGGAAGCAATCAGCCCCAGCATTTT. Translating it yields CASSNVRLLGGSNQPQHF.

This clone was picked up one time. V gene TRBV5-4 combines with J gene TRBJ1-2, with a tentative D call TRBD1 (6 bases). The CDR3 has 13 residues. V gave up 4 bases and J gave up 4 bases, with 11 bases separating them. Germline-derived CDR1 and CDR2 are SGHNT and YYREEE (reference sequence). The CDR3 is CASSPWTAYGYTF. CDR3 sequence (DNA): TGTGCCAGCAGCCCCTGGACAGCCTATGGCTACACCTTC.

This clone turned up a few times. This chain links TRBV4-2 with TRBJ1-2; D gene unclear. V was clipped by 1 base and J by 6 bases, with 18 bases between them. The CDR3 totals 16 residues. Germline lookup yields CDR1 LGHNA and CDR2 YNFKEQ. CDR3 nucleotide sequence: TGTGCCAGCAGCCAAGTGAGTATGGGCGCACAAAATGGCTACACCTTC. Amino acid sequence: CASSQVSMGAQNGYTF.